These 32 T cell receptor beta chains originate from one sample sequenced in a study of OX40 agonist ivuxolimab in advanced cancers. Only in-frame clones appear in the TCRdb table, and some are missing; sequencing was by immunoSEQ multiplex PCR. The sample lists about 53,000 clones, 70% to 80% occurring once. This specimen consisted of CD4+ or CD8+ T cells sorted from blood, obtained in a trial of the OX40 agonist ivuxolimab. The source of these receptors is an adult with an advanced solid tumor such as melanoma, head and neck, liver or kidney cancer.

This clone was observed a single time. The chain combines TRBV6-5 with TRBJ2-3; possible D gene TRBD2, 5 bases. Per the germline V gene, CDR1 is MNHEY and CDR2 is SVGAGI. The CDR3 is 11 amino acids. V shed 5 bases and J shed 7 bases, with 7 bases lying between them. The CDR3 DNA reads TGTGCCAGCAGTGACGGGAATACGCAGTATTTT. Its protein product is CASSDGNTQYF.

A single count supports this clone. One end of the junction does not line up with germline, which may come from a read error. The rearrangement uses TRBV6-5 and TRBJ1-2; D gene ambiguous. The V gene's germline CDR1 is MNHEY and CDR2 SVGAGI. This CDR3 has 14 amino acids. CDR3 sequence reads: CAGSYSSGGYGYTF. CDR3 coding DNA: TGTGCCGGCAGTTACTCGTCCGGTGGTTATGGCTACACCTTC.

The chain couples TRBV6-1 to TRBJ1-4; a possible D gene is TRBD1 (6 bases). Germline CDR1 MNHNS, CDR2 SASEGT. V was shortened by 2 bases and J by 6 bases, with 13 bases between the two germline ends. The CDR3 covers 15 residues. CDR3 loop: CASSESGGRYEKLFF. CDR3 sequence (DNA): TGTGCCAGCAGTGAATCGGGGGGGCGATATGAAAAACTGTTTTTT.

J is TRBJ2-6 and V is TRBV6-6; no reliable D call. V shed 7 bases and J shed 1 base, with 5 bases lying between them. The CDR3 runs 13 residues. Germline assignment: CDR1 MNHNY and CDR2 SVGAGI (reference sequence). CDR3 sequence (DNA): TGTGCCAGCACCCAATCTGGGGCCAACGTCCTGACTTTC. Translation gives CASTQSGANVLTF.

The chain joins TRBV4-1 to TRBJ1-1; TRBD1 matches 7 bases. The CDR3 is 15 residues long. The germline gives CDR1 MGHRA, CDR2 YSYEKL. With 6 bases clipped from V and 0 bases from J, the junction kept 7 bases outside the gene matches. Here the CDR3 DNA reads TGCGCCAGCAGGAAATCGACAGGGATGAACACTGAAGCTTTCTTT. The encoded protein is CASRKSTGMNTEAFF.

The chain couples TRBV9 to TRBJ2-3, with D perhaps assigned TRBD1 or TRBD2 (5 bases each). The CDR3 is 16 amino acids. Germline CDR1 SGDLS, CDR2 YYNGEE. Trimming left V 1 base short and J 4 bases short, with 16 bases between. The CDR3 sequence is CASSVWDPRGSDTQYF. CDR3 DNA sequence: TGTGCCAGCAGCGTATGGGACCCCCGGGGATCAGATACGCAGTATTTT.

Remarks on this clone: Since a much larger clone is just one base distant, this may be a read error. The chain employs TRBV4-1 and TRBJ2-1; maybe TRBD2 (6 bases). The CDR3 consists of 17 residues. CDR1 and CDR2 (germline): MGHRA, YSYEKL. DNA for the CDR3: TGCGTCAGCAGCCAGGAAAACCTCCGGGACTTGATGGGTGAGCAGTTCTTC. Translated: CVSSQENLRDLMGEQFF.

CDR3 protein: CASHRARGGTEAFF. CDR3 DNA: TGTGCCAGCCACCGGGCCCGGGGAGGCACTGAAGCTTTCTTT. This chain uses TRBV6-5 with TRBJ1-1; unclear D gene. Trimming took off 8 bases at V and 4 bases at J, with 17 bases between the two ends. Germline-derived CDR1 and CDR2 are MNHEY and SVGAGI. The CDR3 loop spans 14 amino acids.

V usage is TRBV5-8 and J usage is TRBJ1-4; D might be TRBD1 (5 bases). V lost 4 bases, J lost 10 bases, and 14 bases lay in between. The CDR3 totals 13 residues. Germline lookup yields CDR1 SGHTS and CDR2 YDEGEE. CDR3 bases: TGTGCCAGCAGCCTTTCTGGGGCTGGAAAACTGTTTTTT. It specifies CASSLSGAGKLFF.

The chain recombines TRBV6-5 with TRBJ2-7; 10 positions agree with TRBD2. J lost 0 bases, V lost 6 bases, and 2 bases had no gene match. CDR1 MNHEY and CDR2 SVGAGI come from the germline V gene. The CDR3 sequence is 14 residues long. CDR3 protein: CASRLAGFSYEQYF. Written as DNA, the CDR3 is TGTGCCAGCAGACTAGCGGGATTCTCCTACGAGCAGTACTTC.

There are a few counts of this clone. The gene calls are TRBV4-1 and TRBJ2-7; D is ambiguous. The CDR3 length is 15 residues. The germline V gene has CDR1 MGHRA and CDR2 YSYEKL. V lost 1 base to trimming and J lost 3 bases, with 13 bases between them. CDR3 sequence reads: CASSQVSAGRYEQYF. CDR3 coding DNA: TGCGCCAGCAGCCAAGTTTCCGCTGGCCGCTACGAGCAGTACTTC.

The genes are TRBV6-6 and TRBJ2-4; no clear D gene. In germline, CDR1 is MNHNY, CDR2 SVGAGI (reference sequence). This CDR3 spans 15 amino acids. V dropped 0 bases and J dropped 2 bases, with 8 bases sitting between them. CDR3 nucleotide sequence: TGTGCCAGCAGTTACTCGGGTTCTTCCAAAAACATTCAGTACTTC. Amino acids: CASSYSGSSKNIQYF.

The CDR3 nucleotides are TGCGCCAGCAGCATTGGGACCCCCACGGGAGAGACCCAGTACTTC. This codes for CASSIGTPTGETQYF. This chain links TRBV5-1 with TRBJ2-5; D may match TRBD1 or TRBD2 (5 bases each). V gave up 4 bases and J gave up 4 bases, with 17 bases separating them. The CDR3 runs to 15 residues. Germline loops: CDR1 SGHRS, CDR2 YFSETQ.

The chain joins TRBV11-2 to TRBJ2-1, with 10 bases aligning to TRBD2. Germline V gives CDR1 SGHAT, CDR2 FQNNGV. V gave up 3 bases and J gave up 5 bases; unmatched junction bases: 7. This CDR3 is built from 16 residues. CDR3: CASSFNLGLADNEQFF. The DNA for the CDR3 is TGTGCCAGCAGCTTCAACCTCGGACTAGCGGACAATGAGCAGTTCTTC.

The chain has TRBV5-1 and TRBJ2-7; D not certain. Between the trimmed V and J ends, which lost 2 bases and 0 bases, there was a span of 9 bases. The germline V gene has CDR1 SGHRS and CDR2 YFSETQ. The length of the CDR3 is 14 residues. For the CDR3, the DNA is TGCGCCAGCAGCTTCAACCCAGACTCCTACGAGCAGTACTTC. Translation: CASSFNPDSYEQYF.

V is TRBV19 and J is TRBJ2-7, with 10 positions matching TRBD1. CDR3 size: 15 residues. The ends lost 5 bases at V and 5 bases at J; junction bases unmatched: 9. Germline V gene lookup returns CDR1 LNHDA and CDR2 SQIVND (reference sequence). DNA for the CDR3: TGTGCCAGTAGTCCGCGACAGGGGGCGGTAGACGAGCAGTACTTC. Its protein product is CASSPRQGAVDEQYF.

This clone was seen more than once but under ten times. The V call is TRBV2, the J call TRBJ2-7; D is unresolved. Germline-derived CDR1 and CDR2 are SNHLY and FYNNEI. Deletions cut 3 bases from V and 2 bases from J, with 11 bases between. The CDR3 spans 14 residues. The CDR3 region is CASSEVLLTYEQYF. CDR3 DNA: TGTGCCAGCAGTGAGGTACTTCTCACCTACGAGCAGTACTTC.

The chain employs TRBV7-3 and TRBJ2-3, with 7 bases identical to TRBD1. Per the germline V gene, CDR1 is SGHTA and CDR2 is FQGTGA. CDR3 length equals 15 residues. The junction had 6 bases not matched to a gene; V was cut back by 3 bases and J by 3 bases. CDR3 region: CASSFLGGETDTQYF. CDR3 coding DNA: TGTGCCAGCAGCTTTTTAGGGGGCGAAACAGATACGCAGTATTTT.

This chain connects TRBV18 to TRBJ1-2; D gene ambiguous. The germline gives CDR1 KGHSH, CDR2 LQKENI. The length of the CDR3 is 14 residues. Trimming shortened V by 2 bases and J by 3 bases, and 10 bases separated the two germline ends. The DNA for the CDR3 is TGTGCCAGCTCACCAACTTTAGGCGACTATGGCTACACCTTC. It encodes CASSPTLGDYGYTF.

The CDR3 DNA reads TGTGCCAGCAGCTTATACGAGACCCAGTACTTC. Its translation: CASSLYETQYF. The V call is TRBV7-9, the J call TRBJ2-5, with D unresolved. CDR3 length: 11 residues. Germline assignment: CDR1 SEHNR and CDR2 FQNEAQ (reference sequence). The V and J ends lost 2 bases and 5 bases respectively, with 3 bases between them. Variable domain in full (rest from reference TRBV7-9 and TRBJ2-5): DTGVSQNPRHKITKRGQNVTFRCDPISEHNRLYWYRQTLGQGPEFLTYFQNEAQLEKSRLLSDRFSAERPKGSFSTLEIQRTEQGDSAMYLCASSLYETQYFGPGTRLLVL.

The J gene is TRBJ1-1, the V gene TRBV5-1; D gene uncertain. Trimming removed 0 bases at V and 13 bases at J, with 19 bases between. The CDR3 length is 14 residues. The germline V gene has CDR1 SGHRS and CDR2 YFSETQ. CDR3 protein: CASSLVSGSGWGFF. DNA for the CDR3: TGCGCCAGCAGCTTGGTTTCGGGCAGTGGATGGGGTTTCTTT.

The chain is built from TRBV2 and TRBJ2-3; 7 nucleotides agree with TRBD2. The CDR3 sequence is 15 residues long. The germline V gene has CDR1 SNHLY and CDR2 FYNNEI. V shed 3 bases and J 2 bases; nucleotides not matched to a gene: 5. CDR3 sequence: CASSETGGYTDTQYF. The CDR3 DNA sequence: TGTGCCAGCAGTGAGACGGGGGGATACACAGATACGCAGTATTTT.

CDR3 DNA: TGCGCCAGCAGCCCGGGGGACGGGAGGTCCTACAATGAGCAGTTCTTC. Protein: CASSPGDGRSYNEQFF. This chain connects TRBV5-1 to TRBJ2-1, with TRBD2 matching over 7 bases. The CDR3 consists of 16 residues. Per germline, CDR1 SGHRS and CDR2 YFSETQ. Trimming cost V 4 bases and J 1 base; bases outside gene matches: 8. The full variable domain, completed using reference TRBV5-1 and TRBJ2-1, is KAGVTQTPRYLIKTRGQQVTLSCSPISGHRSVSWYQQTPGQGLQFLFEYFSETQRNKGNFPGRFSGRQFSNSRSEMNVSTLELGDSALYLCASSPGDGRSYNEQFFGPGTRLTVL.

The V call is TRBV6-1, the J call TRBJ1-2, with 7 bases that match TRBD1. Per the germline V gene, CDR1 is MNHNS and CDR2 is SASEGT. The CDR3 length is 15 residues. Trimming took 0 bases from V and 4 from J; bases not matched to a gene: 5. This CDR3 reads CASSEARGGVYGYTF. The CDR3 region has the DNA TGTGCCAGCAGTGAAGCTCGAGGGGGCGTCTATGGCTACACCTTC.

The chain joins TRBV11-3 to TRBJ2-1; the match to TRBD1 covers 8 bases. Looked up from germline, CDR1 is SGHNT and CDR2 is YENEEA. The CDR3 is made up of 14 amino acids. V lost 5 bases and J lost 8; bases outside the gene matches: 8. For the CDR3, the DNA is TGTGCCAGCAGCCAGGGACAGGTGGTTGATGAGCAGTTCTTC. Amino acid sequence: CASSQGQVVDEQFF.

The rearrangement uses TRBV6-1 and TRBJ2-3, with D possibly TRBD2 on 6 matching bases. The germline gives CDR1 MNHNS, CDR2 SASEGT. V gave up 4 bases and J gave up 10 bases, with 12 bases separating them. This CDR3 comprises 12 residues. CDR3 DNA sequence: TGTGCCAGCAGTGGGGACTCGCCGGCGCAGTATTTT. The encoded protein is CASSGDSPAQYF.

V usage is TRBV5-5 and J usage is TRBJ2-7, with D perhaps TRBD1 or TRBD2 (5 bases each). Trimming shortened V by 0 bases and J by 3 bases, and 19 bases separated the two germline ends. The CDR3 consists of 17 residues. Germline V CDR1 and CDR2: SGHKS, YYEKEE (reference sequence). The CDR3 DNA follows: TGTGCCAGCAGCTTGGCAACAAGCTGGGGGTTGGGCTACGAGCAGTACTTC. This encodes CASSLATSWGLGYEQYF.

V usage is TRBV11-3 and J usage is TRBJ2-7; tentatively, D is TRBD1 or TRBD2 (5 bases each). Germline V gene lookup returns CDR1 SGHNT and CDR2 YENEEA. The CDR3 is 13 amino acids. V gave up 1 base and J gave up 6 bases, with 10 bases separating them. The CDR3 DNA reads as TGTGCCAGCAGCTTAGTGGCCGGGGCCGAGCAGTACTTC. Its translation is CASSLVAGAEQYF. The complete variable domain, with remaining parts taken from reference TRBV11-3 and TRBJ2-7, reads EAGVVQSPRYKIIEKKQPVAFWCNPISGHNTLYWYLQNLGQGPELLIRYENEEAVDDSQLPKDRFSAERLKGVDSTLKIQPAELGDSAVYLCASSLVAGAEQYFGPGTRLTVT.

The DNA for the CDR3 is TGTGCCAGCAGCCATTACAGGGTGTCGTACGAGCAGTACTTC. Encoded protein: CASSHYRVSYEQYF. The J gene is TRBJ2-7, the V gene TRBV16; D might be TRBD1 (6 bases). Germline V CDR1 and CDR2: KGHSY, FQNENV. This CDR3 contains 14 residues. V was shortened by 3 bases and J by 4 bases, with 13 bases between the two germline ends.

This chain links TRBV30 with TRBJ2-6; TRBD2 is a possible D gene (5 bases). The V gene's germline CDR1 is GTSNPN and CDR2 SVGIG (reference sequence). Trimming took off 5 bases at V and 0 bases at J, with 8 bases between the two ends. This CDR3 has 14 amino acids. The CDR3 is CAWGRDSGANVLTF. CDR3 DNA: TGTGCCTGGGGACGGGACTCTGGGGCCAACGTCCTGACTTTC.

The genes are TRBV10-3 and TRBJ1-2, with 7 bases identical to TRBD1. This CDR3 has 14 amino acids. With 6 bases clipped from V and 5 bases from J, the junction kept 9 bases outside the gene matches. Germline V gene lookup returns CDR1 ENHRY and CDR2 SYGVKD. The CDR3 protein is CAISAGQLKYGYTF. Written as DNA, the CDR3 is TGTGCCATCAGCGCGGGACAGCTTAAGTATGGCTACACCTTC.

As for this clone: The same CDR3 can be traced to other DNA sequences in this sample. The rearrangement uses TRBV19 and TRBJ1-5, with a possible D match to TRBD1 (6 bases). The CDR3 extends over 15 amino acids. Trimming took off 6 bases at V and 0 bases at J, with 12 bases between the two ends. Germline assignment: CDR1 LNHDA and CDR2 SQIVND (reference sequence). CDR3 loop: CASSSGQASNQPQHF. The CDR3 DNA follows: TGTGCCAGTAGCTCGGGACAAGCTAGCAATCAGCCCCAGCATTTT.